These T cell receptor beta chains were read from a single sample in a study of human T cells and chemical hapten exposure. TCRdb independently ran MiXCR on the RACE reads; one entry per CDR3 protein. The sample has about 380,000 distinct CDR3 sequences; more than 4.5% are singletons. Source: whole blood, taken in connection with sensitization to the hapten diphenylcyclopropenone (DPC). Every receptor here comes from a woman aged 45-59 years with alopecia areata. Some clones in this sample may be carry-over from other donors' samples. The CDR3 runs from the conserved cysteine through the conserved F or W. The D gene is left open where the match is weak. Size is stated for part of the rows, as once, few or many counts, or as a class when the clone is expanded.

TRBV5-4,TRBJ2-7,14,NA,NA,CASSLGSVPYEQYF
TRBV21-1,TRBJ1-6,16,NA,NA,CASSGERTGKRTPLHF
TRBV20-1,TRBJ2-6,14,TRBD2,NA,CSAEGGTGANVLTF
TRBV6-5,TRBJ2-7,14,TRBD1,many,CASSPGQVGNEQYF
TRBV20-1,TRBJ2-2,13,TRBD1,NA,CSAPGQGSGELFF
TRBV20-1,TRBJ1-4,12,TRBD1,many,CSATGGEEKLFF
TRBV6-1,TRBJ2-5,15,TRBD2,NA,CASSEWSSGVRSQYF
TRBV30,TRBJ2-1,15,TRBD2,NA,CAWTFTSGRPNEQFF
TRBV7-2,TRBJ2-1,15,TRBD2,many,CASSSRTRGYNEQFF
TRBV14,TRBJ2-7,13,NA,many,CASSQGRIYEQYF
TRBV6-5,TRBJ1-2,13,NA,NA,CASRLSGVSSYTF
TRBV6-6,TRBJ2-2,15,NA,few,CASSYTGAVTGELFF
TRBV20-1,TRBJ2-3,11,NA,many,CSASEGDTQYF
TRBV5-1,TRBJ1-2,14,NA,NA,CASSLTALNYGYTF
TRBV30,TRBJ2-1,13,TRBD2,many,CAWKGQGGREQFF
TRBV13,TRBJ1-5,18,NA,NA,CASSFLPDSCIGNQPQHF
TRBV7-9,TRBJ2-4,16,TRBD1,many,CASSLGQGGAKNIQYF